What follows are 27 T cell receptor beta chains derived from one specimen sequenced in a study of CD8+ T cells in alopecia areata. Specified treatment: oral pan-JAK inhibitor, 5-10 mg twice daily. Investigators isolated RNA and reverse transcribed it into cDNA to act as the sequencing template. Assay: immunoSEQ multiplex PCR; the TCRdb copy retains only in-frame clones and omits some. The repertoire holds about 190,000 clones, with about 60% as singletons. Sequencing was performed on CD4+ T cells sorted from blood, taken at week 4, from a patient treated with tofacitinib. Every receptor here comes from a human donor with alopecia areata.

The sample holds a few counts of this clone. The chain has TRBV6-5 and TRBJ2-3; no clear D. This CDR3 comprises 15 residues. Germline loops: CDR1 MNHEY, CDR2 SVGAGI. The V gene lost 8 bases and the J gene lost 2 bases, with 17 bases spanning the gap. The CDR3, as DNA: TGTGCCAGCGCCCTAGGGTCTACTTACACAGATACGCAGTATTTT. Residues: CASALGSTYTDTQYF.

The chain links TRBV27 to TRBJ2-1, with D unclear. Germline V CDR1 and CDR2: MNHEY, SMNVEV (reference sequence). There are 13 residues in the CDR3. V was clipped by 6 bases and J by 4 bases, with 10 bases between them. The CDR3 here is CASSPLTYNEQFF. The DNA of the CDR3 is TGTGCCAGCAGCCCCCTGACGTACAATGAGCAGTTCTTC.

This clone was observed a few times. This sequence joins TRBV4-3 and TRBJ2-1; 7 bases fit TRBD2. CDR3 size: 15 residues. Germline CDR1 reads LGHNA; CDR2 reads YSLEER. The V and J ends lost 0 bases and 9 bases, in that order; junction bases with no gene match: 8. The CDR3 DNA follows: TGCGCCAGCAGCCAAGATCGGCGGGGGAGGGGTGAGCAGTTCTTC. It translates to CASSQDRRGRGEQFF.

Concerning this clone: The identical CDR3 is also encoded by other nucleotide sequences in the sample. V and J are TRBV5-1 and TRBJ2-5; D remains unclear. The V and J ends lost 0 bases and 2 bases respectively, with 2 bases between them. This CDR3 is built from 12 residues. Germline-derived CDR1 and CDR2 are SGHRS and YFSETQ. CDR3 sequence (DNA): TGCGCCAGCAGCTTGGGACAAGAGACCCAGTACTTC. Protein: CASSLGQETQYF.

The chain employs TRBV7-9 and TRBJ2-5; possibly TRBD1 for D (6 bases). Germline V gene data show CDR1 as SEHNR and CDR2 as FQNEAQ (reference sequence). V dropped 2 bases and J dropped 5 bases, with 6 bases sitting between them. CDR3 length equals 12 residues. The CDR3 nucleotides read TGTGCCAGCAGCTTACAGGGGGAGACCCAGTACTTC. Protein: CASSLQGETQYF.

J is TRBJ2-7 and V is TRBV5-1; 7 positions agree with TRBD1. CDR1 and CDR2 from the germline V gene are SGHRS and YFSETQ. The V segment lost 4 bases and the J segment 4 bases; nucleotides outside the gene matches: 5. The CDR3 has 13 amino acids. The CDR3 nucleotides read TGCGCCAGCAGCATGGACAGGAGGTACGAGCAGTACTTC. Translation gives CASSMDRRYEQYF.

This chain links TRBV5-1 with TRBJ2-7, with 9 bases matching TRBD1. Trimming took 2 bases from V and 6 from J; bases not matched to a gene: 6. This CDR3 has 14 residues. Per the germline V gene, CDR1 is SGHRS and CDR2 is YFSETQ. CDR3 amino acids: CASSLADRGSEQYF. CDR3 bases: TGCGCCAGCAGCTTAGCGGACAGGGGATCCGAGCAGTACTTC.

The chain employs TRBV11-2 and TRBJ1-2; the match to TRBD1 covers 9 bases. From germline, CDR1 is SGHAT and CDR2 FQNNGV. The ends lost 6 bases at V and 1 base at J; junction bases unmatched: 6. CDR3 length: 15 amino acids. The CDR3 DNA is TGTGCCAGCAGTAAGGGACAGGGAATTAACTATGGCTACACCTTC. It codes for CASSKGQGINYGYTF.

In its sample, this clone was seen once. The CDR3, as DNA: TGCGCCAGCAGCGCTAGTGAGGGACAGACCTATGAAAAACTGTTTTTT. Translating it yields CASSASEGQTYEKLFF. The V gene is TRBV4-1, the J gene TRBJ1-4, with TRBD1 matching 7 bases. Germline CDR1 MGHRA, CDR2 YSYEKL. V was pared by 5 bases and J by 6 bases, with 12 bases of the junction left unmatched. This CDR3 is 16 amino acids long.

Concerning this clone: At one of its ends the junction is not consistent with the germline gene, which may arise from a read error. The chain carries TRBV7-2 and TRBJ2-3, with D uncertain. The CDR3 is made up of 13 amino acids. Per the germline V gene, CDR1 is SGHTA and CDR2 is FQGNSA. CDR3 residues: CASTLSGTDTQYF. CDR3 sequence (DNA): TGTGCCAGCACCTTATCGGGCACAGATACGCAGTATTTT.

This clone was seen more than once but under ten times. The chain employs TRBV30 and TRBJ2-3; 13 bases map to TRBD2. CDR1 is GTSNPN and CDR2 is SVGIG in the germline V gene (reference sequence). The ends lost 0 bases at V and 4 bases at J; junction bases unmatched: 7. The CDR3 contains 17 residues. Here the CDR3 reads CAWSVWRTSGSSDTQYF. DNA of the CDR3: TGTGCCTGGAGTGTCTGGAGGACTAGCGGGAGTTCAGATACGCAGTATTTT.

V and J are TRBV6-6 and TRBJ2-1; 13 bases are a match to TRBD2. J was trimmed by 6 bases and V by 6 bases; bases with no gene match: 5. The CDR3 totals 15 residues. CDR1 is MNHNY, CDR2 SVGAGI, per germline (reference sequence). CDR3 loop: CASSLTSGRINEQFF. The CDR3 DNA reads as TGTGCCAGCAGCCTGACTAGCGGGAGGATCAATGAGCAGTTCTTC.

This clone turned up a few times. The chain couples TRBV7-8 to TRBJ2-1, with 10 bases fitting TRBD2. The CDR3 length is 14 residues. The germline V gene has CDR1 SGHVS and CDR2 FQNEAQ. V lost 5 bases and J lost 9; bases outside the gene matches: 7. For the CDR3, the DNA is TGTGCCAGCAGCGCCCGACTAGCGGGCCTTGAGCAGTTCTTC. The encoded protein is CASSARLAGLEQFF.

CDR3 sequence reads: CATSRDPGLPWETQYF. CDR3 DNA sequence: TGTGCCACCAGCAGAGATCCGGGACTCCCGTGGGAGACCCAGTACTTC. V gene TRBV15 combines with J gene TRBJ2-5, with D maybe TRBD2 (6 bases). This CDR3 is built from 16 residues. V was shortened by 0 bases and J by 5 bases, with 16 bases between the two germline ends. CDR1 LNHNV and CDR2 YYDKDF come from the germline V gene (reference sequence). Full variable domain (outside the CDR3, taken from reference TRBV15 and TRBJ2-5): DAMVIQNPRYQVTQFGKPVTLSCSQTLNHNVMYWYQQKSSQAPKLLFHYYDKDFNNEADTPDNFQSRRPNTSFCFLDIRSPGLGDTAMYLCATSRDPGLPWETQYFGPGTRLLVL.

The chain combines TRBV23-1 with TRBJ1-2; no firm D call. TRBV23-1 is marked as an open reading frame, function uncertain. Trimming left V 8 bases short and J 7 bases short, with 20 bases between. The CDR3 consists of 14 residues. In DNA form, the CDR3 reads TGCGCCAGCCGTCGCGGTGCCGATTGTTGTGGCTACACCTTC. Protein product: CASRRGADCCGYTF.

The chain has TRBV30 and TRBJ2-1; D remains ambiguous. V was pared by 1 base and J by 4 bases, with 5 bases between. Germline values: CDR1 GTSNPN, CDR2 SVGIG (reference sequence). The CDR3 extends over 12 amino acids. This CDR3 is CAWSGPYNEQFF. The CDR3 nucleotides read TGTGCCTGGAGTGGTCCTTACAATGAGCAGTTCTTC.

This clone turned up a few times. This sequence joins TRBV29-1 and TRBJ2-7, with 14 bases aligning to TRBD2. J gave up 5 bases and V 6 bases, and 6 bases lay outside the gene matches. Germline lookup yields CDR1 SQVTM and CDR2 ANQGSEA. This CDR3 is built from 14 residues. CDR3 sequence (DNA): TGCAGCGTCTCCCGGACTAGCGGGAGGAACGAGCAGTACTTC. This translates into CSVSRTSGRNEQYF.

The chain links TRBV29-1 to TRBJ2-1, with D possibly matching TRBD2 (6 bases). V was cut by 8 bases and J by 5 bases, with 16 bases left in between. The CDR3 runs to 13 residues. The germline V gene has CDR1 SQVTM and CDR2 ANQGSEA. CDR3 amino acids: CSSTSGGNNEQFF. CDR3 coding DNA: TGCAGCTCTACCTCTGGGGGGAACAATGAGCAGTTCTTC.

Concerning this clone itself: This sample includes further DNA sequences coding for the same CDR3. This chain links TRBV11-1 with TRBJ2-5; D unclear. The CDR3 is made up of 11 amino acids. The V and J ends lost 3 bases and 3 bases respectively, with 2 bases between them. CDR1 and CDR2 (germline): SGHAT, FQDESV (reference sequence). CDR3 protein: CASSLEETQYF. The CDR3 DNA is TGTGCCAGCAGCTTGGAAGAGACCCAGTACTTC. The whole variable domain, remainder taken from reference TRBV11-1 and TRBJ2-5, is EAEVAQSPRYKITEKSQAVAFWCDPISGHATLYWYRQILGQGPELLVQFQDESVVDDSQLPKDRFSAERLKGVDSTLKIQPAELGDSAMYLCASSLEETQYFGPGTRLLVL.

V usage is TRBV5-1 and J usage is TRBJ2-4; 11 bases agree with TRBD2. Germline trimming cut 0 bases from V and 6 bases from J; bases unmatched to any gene: 8. Germline V gives CDR1 SGHRS, CDR2 YFSETQ. CDR3 length equals 17 residues. This CDR3 is CASSLGLAGTATNIQYF. CDR3 DNA sequence: TGCGCCAGCAGCTTGGGACTAGCGGGAACCGCAACAAACATTCAGTACTTC.

CDR3 loop: CAWSPPNGQVGPVYF. CDR3 DNA: TGTGCCTGGAGTCCCCCGAACGGACAGGTCGGCCCCGTGTACTTC. The chain combines TRBV30 with TRBJ2-7; 7 bases fit TRBD1. V dropped 2 bases and J dropped 12; count of bases not matched to a gene: 19. Germline V CDR1 and CDR2: GTSNPN, SVGIG (reference sequence). CDR3 length equals 15 residues.

The CDR3 here is CASSLVPGLTEAFF. For the CDR3, the DNA is TGCGCCAGCAGCTTGGTCCCAGGGCTGACTGAAGCTTTCTTT. V gene TRBV5-1 combines with J gene TRBJ1-1; D possibly corresponds to TRBD1 (5 bases). Per the germline V gene, CDR1 is SGHRS and CDR2 is YFSETQ. The V and J ends lost 0 bases and 5 bases respectively, with 11 bases between them. The CDR3 sequence is 14 residues long.

The gene calls are TRBV29-1 and TRBJ2-3, with TRBD2 identical over 11 bases. The CDR3 is 15 amino acids. Trimming took 7 bases from V and 2 from J; bases not matched to a gene: 8. Germline loops: CDR1 SQVTM, CDR2 ANQGSEA. The CDR3 sequence: CSAITSGRATDTQYF. CDR3 nucleotides: TGCAGCGCAATTACTAGCGGGAGAGCCACAGATACGCAGTATTTT.

V and J are TRBV29-1 and TRBJ2-7, with TRBD2 matching over 8 bases. The CDR3 covers 15 residues. V shed 6 bases, J shed 6 bases, and the junction held 16 bases outside the gene matches. Germline-derived CDR1 and CDR2 are SQVTM and ANQGSEA. The CDR3 loop is CSVTPGTRLVSEQYF. CDR3 nucleotide sequence: TGCAGCGTGACCCCCGGGACTAGGCTTGTCTCCGAGCAGTACTTC.

The J gene is TRBJ1-5, the V gene TRBV5-4, with D uncertain. This CDR3 is 13 amino acids long. V was trimmed by 2 bases and J by 2 bases, leaving 5 bases between them. Per the germline V gene, CDR1 is SGHNT and CDR2 is YYREEE (reference sequence). CDR3 sequence (DNA): TGTGCCAGCAGCTTCGGAGGCAATCAGCCCCAGCATTTT. Its translation is CASSFGGNQPQHF. The entire variable domain, with the rest obtained from reference TRBV5-4 and TRBJ1-5, is as follows: ETGVTQSPTHLIKTRGQQVTLRCSSQSGHNTVSWYQQALGQGPQFIFQYYREEENGRGNFPPRFSGLQFPNYSSELNVNALELDDSALYLCASSFGGNQPQHFGDGTRLSIL.

CDR3 amino acids: CSVEDPKGGAKNIQYF. The CDR3 nucleotides are TGCAGCGTTGAAGATCCGAAGGGTGGCGCCAAAAACATTCAGTACTTC. J is TRBJ2-4 and V is TRBV29-1; D gene uncertain. The CDR3 extends over 16 amino acids. The V gene's germline CDR1 is SQVTM and CDR2 ANQGSEA. With 0 bases removed from V and 1 base from J, the gap between germline ends came to 13 bases.

V usage is TRBV30 and J usage is TRBJ2-7, with 7 nucleotides matching TRBD1. This CDR3 comprises 17 residues. V lost 4 bases and J lost 0; bases outside the gene matches: 15. Germline CDR1 is GTSNPN and CDR2 is SVGIG (reference sequence). The CDR3 loop reads CAWNRGRFGDNSYEQYF. Here the CDR3 DNA reads TGTGCCTGGAACAGGGGACGTTTCGGGGACAACTCCTACGAGCAGTACTTC.